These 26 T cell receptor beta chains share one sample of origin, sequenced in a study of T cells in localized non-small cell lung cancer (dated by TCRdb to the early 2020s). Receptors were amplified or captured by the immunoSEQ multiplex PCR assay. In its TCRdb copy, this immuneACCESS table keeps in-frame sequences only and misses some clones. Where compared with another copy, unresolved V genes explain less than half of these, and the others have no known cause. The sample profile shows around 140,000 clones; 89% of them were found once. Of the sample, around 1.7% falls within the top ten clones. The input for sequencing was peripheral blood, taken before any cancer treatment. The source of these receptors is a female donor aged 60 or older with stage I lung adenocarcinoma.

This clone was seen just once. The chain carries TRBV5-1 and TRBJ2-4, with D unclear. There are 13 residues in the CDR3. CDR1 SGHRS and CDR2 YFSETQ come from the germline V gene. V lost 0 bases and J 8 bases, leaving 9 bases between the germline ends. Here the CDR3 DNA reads TGCGCCAGCAGCTTGGCCGTCACCGACATTCAGTACTTC. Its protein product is CASSLAVTDIQYF.

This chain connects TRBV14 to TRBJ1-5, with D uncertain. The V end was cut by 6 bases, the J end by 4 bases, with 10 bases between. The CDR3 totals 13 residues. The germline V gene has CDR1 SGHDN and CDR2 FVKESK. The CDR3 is CASSPSLNQPQHF. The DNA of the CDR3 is TGTGCCAGCAGTCCTTCATTAAATCAGCCCCAGCATTTT.

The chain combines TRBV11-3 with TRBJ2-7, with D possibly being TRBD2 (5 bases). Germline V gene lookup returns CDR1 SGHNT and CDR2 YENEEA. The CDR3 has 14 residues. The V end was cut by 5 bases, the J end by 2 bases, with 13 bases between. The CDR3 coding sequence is TGTGCCAGCAGCCAACCGGAGAGGGCCTACGAGCAGTACTTC. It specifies CASSQPERAYEQYF. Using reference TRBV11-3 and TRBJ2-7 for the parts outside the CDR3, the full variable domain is EAGVVQSPRYKIIEKKQPVAFWCNPISGHNTLYWYLQNLGQGPELLIRYENEEAVDDSQLPKDRFSAERLKGVDSTLKIQPAELGDSAVYLCASSQPERAYEQYFGPGTRLTVT.

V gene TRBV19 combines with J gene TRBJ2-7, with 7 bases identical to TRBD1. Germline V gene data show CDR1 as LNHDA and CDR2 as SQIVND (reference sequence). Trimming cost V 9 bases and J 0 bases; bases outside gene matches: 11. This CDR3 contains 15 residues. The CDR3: CASRGPGQSSYEQYF. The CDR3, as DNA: TGTGCCAGCAGGGGACCGGGACAGAGCTCCTACGAGCAGTACTTC. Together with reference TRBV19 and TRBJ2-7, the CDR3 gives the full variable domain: DGGITQSPKYLFRKEGQNVTLSCEQNLNHDAMYWYRQDPGQGLRLIYYSQIVNDFQKGDIAEGYSVSREKKESFPLTVTSAQKNPTAFYLCASRGPGQSSYEQYFGPGTRLTVT.

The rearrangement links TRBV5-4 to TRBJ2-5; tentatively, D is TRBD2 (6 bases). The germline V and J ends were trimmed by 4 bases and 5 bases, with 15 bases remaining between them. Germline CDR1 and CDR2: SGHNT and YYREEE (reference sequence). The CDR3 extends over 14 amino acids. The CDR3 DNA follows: TGTGCCAGCAGCCCTCCGGGGAGGTTGGAGACCCAGTACTTC. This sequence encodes CASSPPGRLETQYF.

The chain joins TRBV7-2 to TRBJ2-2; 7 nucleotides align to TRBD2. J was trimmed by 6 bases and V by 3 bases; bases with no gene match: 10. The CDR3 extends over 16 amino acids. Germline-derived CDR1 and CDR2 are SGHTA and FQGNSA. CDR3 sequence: CASSFSFGRKSGELFF. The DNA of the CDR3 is TGTGCCAGCAGCTTTTCCTTCGGGAGGAAATCCGGGGAGCTGTTTTTT.

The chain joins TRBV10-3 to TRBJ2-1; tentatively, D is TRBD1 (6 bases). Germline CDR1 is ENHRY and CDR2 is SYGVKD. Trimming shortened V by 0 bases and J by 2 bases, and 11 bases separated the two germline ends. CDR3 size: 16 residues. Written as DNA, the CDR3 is TGTGCCATCAGTGAGTCAAGGGGGACGACCTACAATGAGCAGTTCTTC. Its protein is CAISESRGTTYNEQFF.

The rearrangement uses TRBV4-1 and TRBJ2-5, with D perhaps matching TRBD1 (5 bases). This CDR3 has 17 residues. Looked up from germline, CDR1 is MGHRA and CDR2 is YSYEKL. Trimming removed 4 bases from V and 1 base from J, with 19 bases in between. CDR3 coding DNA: TGCGCCAGCAGCCTCTCTGTTGGCACAGGTGGCCAAGAGACCCAGTACTTC. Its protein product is CASSLSVGTGGQETQYF.

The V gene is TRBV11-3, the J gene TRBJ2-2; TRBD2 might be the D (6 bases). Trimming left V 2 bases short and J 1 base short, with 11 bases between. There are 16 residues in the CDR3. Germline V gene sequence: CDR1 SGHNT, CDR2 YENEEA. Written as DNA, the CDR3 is TGTGCCAGCAGCTTAACAGGAGGGATGAACACCGGGGAGCTGTTTTTT. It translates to CASSLTGGMNTGELFF.

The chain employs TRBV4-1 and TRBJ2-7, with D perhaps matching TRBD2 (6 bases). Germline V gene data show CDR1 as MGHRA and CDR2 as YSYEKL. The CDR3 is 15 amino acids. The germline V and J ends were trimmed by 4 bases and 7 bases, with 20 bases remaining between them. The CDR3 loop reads CASSLPGGTGGEQYF. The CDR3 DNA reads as TGCGCCAGCAGCCTCCCCGGGGGTACCGGAGGAGAGCAGTACTTC.

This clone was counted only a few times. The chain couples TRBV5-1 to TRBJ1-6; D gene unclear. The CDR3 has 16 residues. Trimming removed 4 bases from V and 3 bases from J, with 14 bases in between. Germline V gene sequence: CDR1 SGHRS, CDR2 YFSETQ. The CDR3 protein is CASSLLGDFYNSPLHF. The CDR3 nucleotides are TGCGCCAGCAGCCTACTCGGGGATTTCTATAATTCACCCCTCCACTTT.

The CDR3 DNA sequence: TGTGCCAGCAGCCGTTACTTGGGGGGGTACGAGCAGTACTTC. It translates to CASSRYLGGYEQYF. The chain is built from TRBV7-2 and TRBJ2-7; 7 nucleotides line up with TRBD2. Germline trimming cut 5 bases from V and 4 bases from J; bases unmatched to any gene: 8. The CDR3 loop spans 14 amino acids. Germline CDR1 SGHTA, CDR2 FQGNSA.

The CDR3 sequence: CASSYGRASEKLFF. The CDR3 nucleotides read TGTGCCAGCAGTTACGGCAGGGCTTCTGAAAAACTGTTTTTT. The chain is built from TRBV6-5 and TRBJ1-4; possibly TRBD1 for D (5 bases). V was trimmed by 2 bases and J by 7 bases, leaving 11 bases between them. The CDR3 extends over 14 amino acids. CDR1 is MNHEY and CDR2 is SVGAGI in the germline V gene.

The CDR3 is CASSLPGLAGGPIADTQYF. In DNA, the CDR3 is TGTGCCAGCAGTCTTCCGGGACTAGCGGGAGGGCCGATCGCAGATACGCAGTATTTT. This chain connects TRBV5-6 to TRBJ2-3; 16 nucleotides align to TRBD2. V was clipped by 5 bases and J by 4 bases; unmatched bases: 13. Germline loops: CDR1 SGHDT, CDR2 YYEEEE. The CDR3 loop spans 19 amino acids.

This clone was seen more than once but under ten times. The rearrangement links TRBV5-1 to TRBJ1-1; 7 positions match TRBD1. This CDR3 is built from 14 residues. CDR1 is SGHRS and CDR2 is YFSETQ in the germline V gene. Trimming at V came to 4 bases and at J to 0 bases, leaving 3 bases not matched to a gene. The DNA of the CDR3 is TGCGCCAGCAGCACGGACAGGATGAACACTGAAGCTTTCTTT. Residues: CASSTDRMNTEAFF.

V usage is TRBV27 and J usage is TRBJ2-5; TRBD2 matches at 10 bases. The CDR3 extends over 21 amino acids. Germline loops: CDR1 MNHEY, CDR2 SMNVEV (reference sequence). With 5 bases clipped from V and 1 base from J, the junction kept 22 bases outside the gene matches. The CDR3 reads CASSLVSPSGSGFRVQETQYF. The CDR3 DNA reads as TGTGCCAGCAGTCTCGTTTCGCCTAGCGGGAGTGGGTTTAGGGTCCAAGAGACCCAGTACTTC.

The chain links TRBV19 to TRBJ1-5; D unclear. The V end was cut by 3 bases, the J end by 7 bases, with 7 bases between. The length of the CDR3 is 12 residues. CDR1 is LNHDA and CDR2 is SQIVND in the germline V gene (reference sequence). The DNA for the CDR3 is TGTGCCAGTAGTATCTTGACCCAGCCCCAGCATTTT. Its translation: CASSILTQPQHF.

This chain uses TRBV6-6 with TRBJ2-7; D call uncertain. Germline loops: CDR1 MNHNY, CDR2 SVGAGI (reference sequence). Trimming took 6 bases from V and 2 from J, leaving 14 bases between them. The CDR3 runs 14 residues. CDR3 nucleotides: TGTGCCAGCAGCCAGGACCTTTTTACCTACGAGCAGTACTTC. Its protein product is CASSQDLFTYEQYF.

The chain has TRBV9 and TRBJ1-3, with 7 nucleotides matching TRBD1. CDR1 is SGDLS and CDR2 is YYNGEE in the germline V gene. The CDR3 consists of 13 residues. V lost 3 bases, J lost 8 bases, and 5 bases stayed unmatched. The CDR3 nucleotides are TGTGCCAGCAGCGCACAGGGGCGCGACACCATATATTTT. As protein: CASSAQGRDTIYF.

The CDR3 bases are TGTGCCTGGAGTCAGACAGGGGTGAGCTCTGGAAACACCATATATTTT. Its protein product is CAWSQTGVSSGNTIYF. The V call is TRBV30, the J call TRBJ1-3; TRBD1 aligns across 8 bases. The ends lost 2 bases at V and 0 bases at J; junction bases unmatched: 6. The germline CDR1 and CDR2 sequences are GTSNPN and SVGIG (reference sequence). The CDR3 spans 16 residues.

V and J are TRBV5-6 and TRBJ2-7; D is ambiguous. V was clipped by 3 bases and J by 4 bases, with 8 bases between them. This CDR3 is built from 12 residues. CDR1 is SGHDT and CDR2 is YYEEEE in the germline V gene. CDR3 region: CASSSPVYEQYF. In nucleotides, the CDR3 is TGTGCCAGCAGCTCCCCGGTATACGAGCAGTACTTC.

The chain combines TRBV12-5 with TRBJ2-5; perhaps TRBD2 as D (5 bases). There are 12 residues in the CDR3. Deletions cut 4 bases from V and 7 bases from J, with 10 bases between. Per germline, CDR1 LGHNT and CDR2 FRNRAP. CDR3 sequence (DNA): TGTGCTAGTGGTTCCCCCGAGGGGACCCAGTACTTC. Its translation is CASGSPEGTQYF.

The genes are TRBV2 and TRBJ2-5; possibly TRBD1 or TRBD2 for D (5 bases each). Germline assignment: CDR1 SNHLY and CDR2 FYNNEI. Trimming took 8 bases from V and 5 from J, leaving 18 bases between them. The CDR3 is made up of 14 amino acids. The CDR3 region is CASSSEGWGETQYF. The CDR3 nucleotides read TGTGCCAGCTCCTCCGAAGGGTGGGGGGAGACCCAGTACTTC.

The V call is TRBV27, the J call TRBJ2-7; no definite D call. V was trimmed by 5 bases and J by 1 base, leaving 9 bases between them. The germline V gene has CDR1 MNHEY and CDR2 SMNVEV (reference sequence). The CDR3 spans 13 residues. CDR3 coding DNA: TGTGCCAGCAGTCGGGTTCTATCCTACGAGCAGTACTTC. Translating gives CASSRVLSYEQYF.

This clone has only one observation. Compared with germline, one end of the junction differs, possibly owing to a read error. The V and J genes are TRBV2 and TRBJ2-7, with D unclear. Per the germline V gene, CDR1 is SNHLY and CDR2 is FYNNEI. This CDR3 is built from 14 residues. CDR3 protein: CASSEATSSYEQYF. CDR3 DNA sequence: TGTGCCAGCAGCGAAGCCACCAGCTCCTACGAGCAGTACTTC.

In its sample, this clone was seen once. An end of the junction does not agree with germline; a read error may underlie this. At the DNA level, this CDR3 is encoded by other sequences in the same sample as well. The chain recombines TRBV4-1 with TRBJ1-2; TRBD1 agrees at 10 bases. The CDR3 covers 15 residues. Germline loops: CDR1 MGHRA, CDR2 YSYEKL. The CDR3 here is CASSQGGGQGVGYTF. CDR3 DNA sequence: TGCGCCAGCAGCCAAGGTGGTGGACAGGGGGTCGGCTACACCTTT.